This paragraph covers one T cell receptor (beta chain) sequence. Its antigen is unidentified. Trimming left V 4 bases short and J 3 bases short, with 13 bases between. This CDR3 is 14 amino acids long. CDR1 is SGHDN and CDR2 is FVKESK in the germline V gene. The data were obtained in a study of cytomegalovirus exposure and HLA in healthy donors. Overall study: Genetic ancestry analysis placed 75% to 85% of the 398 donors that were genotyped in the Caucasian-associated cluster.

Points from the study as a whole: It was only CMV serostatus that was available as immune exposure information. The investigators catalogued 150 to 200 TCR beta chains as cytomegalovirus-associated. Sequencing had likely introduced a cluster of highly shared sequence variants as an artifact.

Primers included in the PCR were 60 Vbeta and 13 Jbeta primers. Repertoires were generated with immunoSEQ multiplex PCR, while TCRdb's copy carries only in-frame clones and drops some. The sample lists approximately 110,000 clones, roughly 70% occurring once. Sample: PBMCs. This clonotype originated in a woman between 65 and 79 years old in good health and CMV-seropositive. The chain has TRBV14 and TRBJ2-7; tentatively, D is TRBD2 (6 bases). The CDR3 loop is CASSPIGGYYEQYF. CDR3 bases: TGTGCCAGCAGCCCGATCGGAGGGTACTACGAGCAGTACTTC.